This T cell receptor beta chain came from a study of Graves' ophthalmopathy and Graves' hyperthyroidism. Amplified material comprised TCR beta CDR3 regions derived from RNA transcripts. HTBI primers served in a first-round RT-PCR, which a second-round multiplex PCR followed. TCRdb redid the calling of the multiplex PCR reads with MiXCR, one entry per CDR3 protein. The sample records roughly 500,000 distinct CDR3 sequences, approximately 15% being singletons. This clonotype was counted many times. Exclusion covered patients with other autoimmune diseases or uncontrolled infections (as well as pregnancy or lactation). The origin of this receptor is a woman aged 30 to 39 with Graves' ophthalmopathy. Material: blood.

The DNA for the CDR3 is TGTGCCAGCAGCTCCTTAAAGACAAGCTCTTATGGCTACACCTTC. It specifies CASSSLKTSSYGYTF. The chain joins TRBV9 to TRBJ1-2, with D unresolved. Per germline, CDR1 SGDLS and CDR2 YYNGEE. The CDR3 extends over 15 amino acids. V lost 4 bases to trimming and J lost 5 bases, with 18 bases between them. The full variable domain, in which reference TRBV9 and TRBJ1-2 provide the parts outside the CDR3, is DSGVTQTPKHLITATGQRVTLRCSPRSGDLSVYWYQQSLDQGLQFLIQYYNGEERAKGNILERFSAQQFPDLHSELNLSSLELGDSALYFCASSSLKTSSYGYTFGSGTRLTVV.